The T cell receptor (beta chain) described here comes from a study of OX40 agonist ivuxolimab in advanced cancers. As for the study in general: Ivuxolimab was administered intravenously to patients at 0.01 to 10 mg/kg every 2 weeks. Overall study results and limits: On average, CD8+ T cells had more expanded clones than CD4+.

Blood specimens came from baseline, cycle 4 day 1, and cycle 7 day 1. In regard to this clone: Its antigen remains unknown.

This table comes from immunoSEQ multiplex PCR, and its TCRdb copy is limited to in-frame clones, with some not included. The sample contains around 70,000 clones, roughly 80% of which appear only once. This material consisted of CD4+ or CD8+ T cells sorted from blood, taken in a trial of the OX40 agonist ivuxolimab. The TCR was taken from an adult with an advanced solid tumor such as melanoma, head and neck, liver or kidney cancer.

The CDR3 loop is CASTRGGGGNTGELFF. Here the CDR3 DNA reads TGTGCCAGCACCCGTGGGGGCGGGGGGAACACCGGGGAGCTGTTTTTT. V gene TRBV7-2 combines with J gene TRBJ2-2; a weak D match, TRBD2 (7 bases). CDR3 length: 16 residues. CDR1 SGHTA and CDR2 FQGNSA come from the germline V gene. V was clipped by 7 bases and J by 1 base, with 16 bases between them.